This is a list of T cell receptor beta chains from one sample in a study of OX40 agonist ivuxolimab in advanced cancers. Data came from immunoSEQ multiplex PCR; TCRdb stores just in-frame clones and leaves some out. The repertoire includes roughly 92,000 clones, 92% of them detected once, and 3.4% sits in the top ten. This sample comprised CD4+ or CD8+ T cells sorted from blood, obtained in a trial of the OX40 agonist ivuxolimab. Receptors originate from an adult with an advanced solid tumor such as melanoma, head and neck, liver or kidney cancer. The CDR3 runs from the conserved cysteine through the conserved F or W. Fields, in order: V gene, J gene, clone size, D gene, CDR3 DNA, CDR3 protein. A D gene is named only where the DNA matches it firmly. Only part of the rows carry a size: once, few, many, or a class if the clone is expanded.

v_call: TRBV7-7; j_call: TRBJ1-2; clone_size: -; d_call: TRBD1; cdr3_nt: TGTGCCAGCACCCACCCCGGGACAGTTCTGGACTATGGCTACACCTTC; cdr3_aa: CASTHPGTVLDYGYTF
v_call: TRBV30; j_call: TRBJ1-3; clone_size: once; d_call: TRBD1; cdr3_nt: TGTGCCTGGAGGCCCTGGACAGGGTCTGGAAACACCATATATTTT; cdr3_aa: CAWRPWTGSGNTIYF
v_call: TRBV7-2; j_call: TRBJ2-2; clone_size: -; d_call: TRBD2; cdr3_nt: TGTGCCAGCAGCTTCCCTCGAACTAGCGGGGGGGCCCCCGGGGAGCTGTTTTTT; cdr3_aa: CASSFPRTSGGAPGELFF
v_call: TRBV27; j_call: TRBJ2-7; clone_size: -; d_call: -; cdr3_nt: TGTGCCAGCAGTTTAGTGGGACAACACTACGAGCAGTACTTC; cdr3_aa: CASSLVGQHYEQYF
v_call: TRBV6-4; j_call: TRBJ1-6; clone_size: -; d_call: TRBD1; cdr3_nt: TGTGCCAGCAGTGACACGTCGACAGGGGGCAATTCACCCCTCCACTTT; cdr3_aa: CASSDTSTGGNSPLHF
v_call: TRBV19; j_call: TRBJ2-5; clone_size: -; d_call: TRBD2; cdr3_nt: TGTGCCAGTAGTATGGGCCGCGGACTAGCGGGACAAGAGACCCAGTACTTC; cdr3_aa: CASSMGRGLAGQETQYF
v_call: TRBV6-5; j_call: TRBJ2-2; clone_size: few; d_call: -; cdr3_nt: TGTGCCACCATACGGGACTACACCGGGGAGCTGTTTTTT; cdr3_aa: CATIRDYTGELFF
v_call: TRBV27; j_call: TRBJ1-1; clone_size: -; d_call: -; cdr3_nt: TGTGCCAGCAGGTCCGTTGGACATAACACTGAAGCTTTCTTT; cdr3_aa: CASRSVGHNTEAFF
v_call: TRBV15; j_call: TRBJ2-7; clone_size: -; d_call: -; cdr3_nt: TGTGCCACCAGCAGAGAAAGCAAAGCATCAGGGCAGTACTTC; cdr3_aa: CATSRESKASGQYF
v_call: TRBV5-5; j_call: TRBJ2-1; clone_size: -; d_call: -; cdr3_nt: TGTGCCAGCAGCTCCACTTACTACTCCTACAATGAGCAGTTCTTC; cdr3_aa: CASSSTYYSYNEQFF
v_call: TRBV19; j_call: TRBJ2-4; clone_size: -; d_call: -; cdr3_nt: TGTGCCAGTAGTATTGAGGCGGGACTAGCCAAAAACATTCAGTACTTC; cdr3_aa: CASSIEAGLAKNIQYF
v_call: TRBV2; j_call: TRBJ1-1; clone_size: -; d_call: -; cdr3_nt: TGTGCCAACAGGGAAGGGGGCACTGAAGCTTTCTTT; cdr3_aa: CANREGGTEAFF
v_call: TRBV2; j_call: TRBJ2-2; clone_size: -; d_call: -; cdr3_nt: TGTGCCAGCACAGCTCCCGGGGAGCTGTTTTTT; cdr3_aa: CASTAPGELFF
v_call: TRBV25-1; j_call: TRBJ2-7; clone_size: -; d_call: -; cdr3_nt: TGTGCCAGCAGTGAATTTAACAGGGTCGACGAGCAGTACTTC; cdr3_aa: CASSEFNRVDEQYF
v_call: TRBV5-1; j_call: TRBJ2-7; clone_size: -; d_call: -; cdr3_nt: TGCGCCAGCAGCGGGGGTAAAGTTTCCTACGAGCAGTACTTC; cdr3_aa: CASSGGKVSYEQYF
v_call: TRBV7-8; j_call: TRBJ1-4; clone_size: once; d_call: -; cdr3_nt: TGTGCCAGCACCCTGCCAAATGAAAAACTGTTTTTT; cdr3_aa: CASTLPNEKLFF
v_call: TRBV9; j_call: TRBJ2-3; clone_size: -; d_call: TRBD1; cdr3_nt: TGTGCCAGCAGCCCTAGACAGGGTCGGACTAGCACAGATACGCAGTATTTT; cdr3_aa: CASSPRQGRTSTDTQYF